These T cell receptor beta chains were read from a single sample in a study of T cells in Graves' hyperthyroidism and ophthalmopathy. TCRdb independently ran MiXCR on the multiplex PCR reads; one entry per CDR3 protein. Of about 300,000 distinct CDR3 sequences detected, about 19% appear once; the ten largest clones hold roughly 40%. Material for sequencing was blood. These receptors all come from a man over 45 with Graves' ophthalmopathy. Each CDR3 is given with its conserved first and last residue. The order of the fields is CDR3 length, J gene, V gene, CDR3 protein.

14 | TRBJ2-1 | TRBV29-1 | CSVEGTVPGSEQFF
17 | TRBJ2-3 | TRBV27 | CASSSLGTSGGTDTQYF
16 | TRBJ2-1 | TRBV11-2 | CASSPRTANLYNEQFF
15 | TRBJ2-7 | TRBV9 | CASSVSGQGGYEQYF
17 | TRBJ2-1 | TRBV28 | CASSLSTGRGSYNEQFF
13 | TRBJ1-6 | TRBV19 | CASTQEDGTTLHF
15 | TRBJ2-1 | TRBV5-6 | CASRKRVSSYNEQFF
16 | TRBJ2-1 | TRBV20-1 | CSARELAGEVYNEQFF
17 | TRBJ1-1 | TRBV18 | CASSPQGIALMNTEAFF
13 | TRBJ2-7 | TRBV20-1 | CSAHVDAAYEQYF
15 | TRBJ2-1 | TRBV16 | CASSQSIADRNEQFF
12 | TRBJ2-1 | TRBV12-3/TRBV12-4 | CASSLGLAEQFF
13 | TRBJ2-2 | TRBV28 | CASSPQGDRELFF
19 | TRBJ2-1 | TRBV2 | CASSGGGTSGRAGYNEQFF
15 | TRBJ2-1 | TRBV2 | CASRGRGGEYSEQFF
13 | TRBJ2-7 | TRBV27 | CASRLGEFYEQYF
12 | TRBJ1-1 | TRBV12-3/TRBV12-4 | CASSRQHTEAFF
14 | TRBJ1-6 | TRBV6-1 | CASGPQGSGSPLHF
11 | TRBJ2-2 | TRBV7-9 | CASSFLGELFF
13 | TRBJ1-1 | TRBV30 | CAWNGLPFTEAFF
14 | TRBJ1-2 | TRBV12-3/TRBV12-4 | CASSLPSLGYGYTF
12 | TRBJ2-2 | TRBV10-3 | CATYAGTGELFF
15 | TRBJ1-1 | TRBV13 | CASSRGTGSGTEAFF
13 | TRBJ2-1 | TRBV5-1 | CASSLQEGYEQFF
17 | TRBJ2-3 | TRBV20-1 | CSAPRGGASTSTDTQYF
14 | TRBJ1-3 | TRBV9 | CASSVGTEGNTIYF
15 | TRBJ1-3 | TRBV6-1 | CASETGTANGNTIYF
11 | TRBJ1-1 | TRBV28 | CASSLIKKAFF
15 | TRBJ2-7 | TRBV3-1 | CASSPRGGKVNEQYF
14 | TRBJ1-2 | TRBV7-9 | CASSHSGSLGGYTF